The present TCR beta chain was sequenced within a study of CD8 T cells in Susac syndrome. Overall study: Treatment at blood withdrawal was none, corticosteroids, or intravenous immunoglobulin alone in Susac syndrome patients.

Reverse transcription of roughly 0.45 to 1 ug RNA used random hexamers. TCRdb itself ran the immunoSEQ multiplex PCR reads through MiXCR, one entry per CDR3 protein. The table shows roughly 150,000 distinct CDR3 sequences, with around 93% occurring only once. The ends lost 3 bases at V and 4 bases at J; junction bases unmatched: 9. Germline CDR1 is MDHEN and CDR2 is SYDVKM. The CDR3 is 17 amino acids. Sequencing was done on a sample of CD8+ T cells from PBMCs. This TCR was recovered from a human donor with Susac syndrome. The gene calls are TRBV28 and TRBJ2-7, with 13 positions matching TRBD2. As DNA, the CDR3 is TGTGCCAGCAGTTTCCTAACTAGCGGGAGGGCCGGGTACGAGCAGTACTTC. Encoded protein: CASSFLTSGRAGYEQYF. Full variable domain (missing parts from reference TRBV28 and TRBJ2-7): DVKVTQSSRYLVKRTGEKVFLECVQDMDHENMFWYRQDPGLGLRLIYFSYDVKMKEKGDIPEGYSVSREKKERFSLILESASTNQTSMYLCASSFLTSGRAGYEQYFGPGTRLTVT.